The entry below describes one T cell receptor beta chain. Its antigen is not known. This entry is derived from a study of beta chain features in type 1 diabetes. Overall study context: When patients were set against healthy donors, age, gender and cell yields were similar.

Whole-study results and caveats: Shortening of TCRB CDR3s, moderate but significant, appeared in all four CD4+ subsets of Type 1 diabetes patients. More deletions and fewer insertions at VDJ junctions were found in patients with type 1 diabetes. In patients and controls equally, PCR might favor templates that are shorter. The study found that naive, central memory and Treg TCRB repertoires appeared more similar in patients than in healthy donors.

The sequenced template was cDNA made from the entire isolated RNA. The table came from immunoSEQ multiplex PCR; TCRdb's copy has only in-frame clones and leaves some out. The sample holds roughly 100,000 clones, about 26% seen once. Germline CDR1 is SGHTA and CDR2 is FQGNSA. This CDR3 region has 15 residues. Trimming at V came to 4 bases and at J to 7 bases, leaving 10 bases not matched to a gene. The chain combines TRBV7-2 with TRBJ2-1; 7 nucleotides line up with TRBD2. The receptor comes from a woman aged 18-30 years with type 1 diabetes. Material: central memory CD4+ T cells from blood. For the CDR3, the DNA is TGTGCCAGCAGCTCCCCCGGACTAGGAAAGAATGAGCAGTTCTTC. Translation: CASSSPGLGKNEQFF.